This T cell receptor (beta chain) was recovered during a study of blood T cell repertoires in COVID-19. From germline, CDR1 is MNHEY and CDR2 SVGEGT. The V and J ends lost 1 base and 8 bases, in that order; junction bases with no gene match: 5. This CDR3 is built from 17 residues. Repertoires were generated with immunoSEQ multiplex PCR, while TCRdb's copy carries only in-frame clones and drops some. The data show nearly 350,000 clones, over 75% seen once. Sequenced input: PBMCs or T cells enriched from blood (not recorded which). The chain links TRBV6-2 or TRBV6-3 to TRBJ2-1; 16 bases are a match to TRBD2. This TCR derives from a woman in her twenties or thirties who had recovered from COVID-19. The DNA for the CDR3 is TGTGCCAGCAGTTACTATGGGACTAGCGGGGGGGCATATGAGCAGTTCTTC. Its protein is CASSYYGTSGGAYEQFF.